These 20 T cell receptor beta chains came from one sample sequenced in a study of prognosis after radiotherapy for stage I lung cancer. Amplification of the TCR beta CDR3 (from genomic DNA) was done by two-round multiplex PCR. Primers targeting each individual TRBV and TRBJ gene were applied in first-round PCR. TCRdb reanalysed the multiplex PCR reads using MiXCR and keeps one entry per CDR3 protein. The top ten hold 9.5% to 13% of the sample, which has tens of thousands of distinct CDR3 sequences, around 31% seen once. The sequencing here drew on PBMCs, taken before or after stereotactic body radiation therapy (not recorded which). Source of these receptors: a donor aged 50 or older with non-small cell lung cancer.

This clonotype qualifies as medium-sized. This chain connects TRBV11-2 to TRBJ2-1; 11 bases agree with TRBD2. The CDR3 length is 15 residues. CDR1 SGHAT and CDR2 FQNNGV come from the germline V gene. V shed 7 bases and J 2 bases; nucleotides not matched to a gene: 4. The CDR3 DNA reads as TGTGCCAGCACCACTAGCGGGAGTCCCTACAATGAGCAGTTCTTC. Encoded protein: CASTTSGSPYNEQFF. Filled out from reference TRBV11-2 and TRBJ2-1, the complete variable domain reads EAGVAQSPRYKIIEKRQSVAFWCNPISGHATLYWYQQILGQGPKLLIQFQNNGVVDDSQLPKDRFSAERLKGVDSTLKIQPAKLEDSAVYLCASTTSGSPYNEQFFGPGTRLTVL.

This clonotype was counted at least ten times. The CDR3 loop is CASSSMREQYF. The CDR3 DNA sequence: TGTGCCAGCAGCTCCATGAGGGAGCAGTACTTC. The J gene is TRBJ2-7, the V gene TRBV7-9; the D is unclear. The germline CDR1 and CDR2 sequences are SEHNR and FQNEAQ (reference sequence). This CDR3 spans 11 amino acids. V was shortened by 4 bases and J by 7 bases, with 8 bases between the two germline ends.

This clonotype occurred many times. V usage is TRBV11-1 and J usage is TRBJ1-2; a possible D gene is TRBD1 (5 bases). Germline CDR1 reads SGHAT; CDR2 reads FQDESV (reference sequence). V was pared by 5 bases and J by 8 bases, with 18 bases between. This CDR3 is built from 14 residues. The CDR3 DNA is TGTGCCAGCAGCCCTCCGGAAGGGGTGGAGGGCTACACCTTC. Its protein is CASSPPEGVEGYTF.

In its sample, this clonotype was seen many times. The chain uses TRBV5-6 and TRBJ2-3; 8 positions match TRBD2. V gave up 4 bases and J gave up 6 bases; unmatched junction bases: 10. The CDR3 has 15 amino acids. Germline V lookup: CDR1 SGHDT, CDR2 YYEEEE. As DNA, the CDR3 is TGTGCCAGCAGCCCGGGACTAGTGAGGAGGGATACGCAGTATTTT. Translation: CASSPGLVRRDTQYF. The full variable domain, rest sourced from reference TRBV5-6 and TRBJ2-3, is DAGVTQSPTHLIKTRGQQVTLRCSPKSGHDTVSWYQQALGQGPQFIFQYYEEEERQRGNFPDRFSGHQFPNYSSELNVNALLLGDSALYLCASSPGLVRRDTQYFGPGTRLTVL.

This clonotype was seen ten or more times. The chain carries TRBV6-1 and TRBJ2-7, with D possibly matching TRBD1 (5 bases). The CDR3 spans 14 residues. Germline V gene sequence: CDR1 MNHNS, CDR2 SASEGT. V was clipped by 5 bases and J by 0 bases, with 11 bases between them. CDR3 sequence (DNA): TGTGCCAGCAGTCTAGGGGAAATCTCCTACGAGCAGTACTTC. It specifies CASSLGEISYEQYF.

This clonotype has ten or more counts. The rearrangement uses TRBV29-1 and TRBJ1-1, with D perhaps matching TRBD1 (6 bases). CDR1 is SQVTM and CDR2 is ANQGSEA in the germline V gene. CDR3 length: 12 amino acids. Trimming pared 3 bases from V and 2 bases from J, leaving 7 bases between. The CDR3 DNA follows: TGCAGCGTTGACAGGGGCAACACTGAAGCTTTCTTT. Translating it yields CSVDRGNTEAFF.

This clonotype was counted many times. The chain employs TRBV30 and TRBJ2-7; 11 bases line up with TRBD1. The CDR3 covers 16 residues. CDR1 is GTSNPN and CDR2 is SVGIG in the germline V gene (reference sequence). J gave up 4 bases and V 6 bases, and 14 bases lay outside the gene matches. CDR3: CACLLPSGQGGYEQYF. DNA of the CDR3: TGTGCCTGCCTTTTACCTTCGGGACAGGGGGGGTACGAGCAGTACTTC.

This clonotype was counted many times. The chain recombines TRBV7-2 with TRBJ2-7, with D unresolved. V lost 1 base to trimming and J lost 3 bases, with 13 bases between them. CDR1 and CDR2 (germline): SGHTA, FQGNSA. This CDR3 comprises 15 residues. For the CDR3, the DNA is TGTGCCAGCAGCTTAGGAGGCCCTCACCTCTACGAGCAGTACTTC. Translated: CASSLGGPHLYEQYF.

There are many counts of this clonotype. The J gene is TRBJ1-2, the V gene TRBV3-1, with TRBD1 as a possible D gene (5 bases). V was clipped by 3 bases and J by 7 bases, with 9 bases between them. This CDR3 contains 12 residues. The V gene's germline CDR1 is LGHDT and CDR2 YNNKEL (reference sequence). CDR3 sequence: CASSQGRRGYTF. In DNA form, the CDR3 reads TGTGCCAGCAGCCAGGGACGGCGTGGCTACACCTTC.

There are many counts of this clonotype. The V and J genes are TRBV6-2 or TRBV6-3 and TRBJ2-7; D is possibly TRBD1 (5 bases). Germline CDR1 MNHEY, CDR2 SVGEGT. The CDR3 spans 12 residues. Trimming removed 6 bases from V and 7 bases from J, with 13 bases in between. The CDR3 region has the DNA TGTGCCAGCAGACCTACAGGTGGGGAGCAGTACTTC. This sequence encodes CASRPTGGEQYF.

For this clonotype: The likely explanation is a read error, given a far larger clone one base away. V is TRBV6-1 and J is TRBJ2-3; tentative D call: TRBD2 (6 bases). V was cut by 3 bases and J by 5 bases, with 9 bases left in between. Per the germline V gene, CDR1 is MNHNS and CDR2 is SASEGT. This CDR3 contains 13 residues. CDR3: CASSDQRVDTQYF. The CDR3, as DNA: TGTGCCAGCAGTGACCAGCGGGTAGATACGCAGTATTTT.

This clonotype has a count of ten or more. The chain recombines TRBV30 with TRBJ2-5; D gene uncertain. V shed 1 base and J shed 3 bases, with 6 bases lying between them. CDR1 GTSNPN and CDR2 SVGIG come from the germline V gene (reference sequence). The CDR3 consists of 12 residues. This CDR3 reads CAWSGTKETQYF. In DNA form, the CDR3 reads TGTGCCTGGAGTGGTACTAAAGAGACCCAGTACTTC.

This clonotype was detected many times. V is TRBV19 and J is TRBJ1-5; perhaps TRBD1 as D (6 bases). The CDR3 totals 14 residues. Germline CDR1 reads LNHDA; CDR2 reads SQIVND (reference sequence). V was pared by 7 bases and J by 4 bases, with 14 bases between. The CDR3 nucleotides are TGTGCCAGTAATGACAGGCCTTTGAATCAGCCCCAGCATTTT. Its translation: CASNDRPLNQPQHF.

This clonotype is labeled as medium-sized. This chain links TRBV6-2 or TRBV6-3 with TRBJ2-1; 9 bases map to TRBD2. Germline loops: CDR1 MNHEY, CDR2 SVGEGT. The CDR3 consists of 16 residues. Losses at the gene ends were 8 bases for V and 4 bases for J; bases not matched to a gene: 12. In DNA, the CDR3 is TGTGCCAGCCAACACCGCAGGCTAGCGGGGTACAATGAGCAGTTCTTC. Amino acid sequence: CASQHRRLAGYNEQFF.

This clonotype was detected ten times or more. The rearrangement uses TRBV27 and TRBJ1-5; no reliable D call. The CDR3 length is 11 residues. The germline CDR1 and CDR2 sequences are MNHEY and SMNVEV (reference sequence). V lost 8 bases, J lost 4 bases, and 6 bases lay in between. The CDR3 coding sequence is TGTGCCAGCGGGATGAATCAGCCCCAGCATTTT. Encoded protein: CASGMNQPQHF.

This clonotype was counted at least ten times. This rearrangement joins TRBV12-3 or TRBV12-4 to TRBJ1-6; D might be TRBD1 (5 bases). V lost 2 bases, J lost 6 bases, and 11 bases lay in between. This CDR3 is 15 amino acids long. This CDR3 is CASSLFRGSNSPLHF. The DNA for the CDR3 is TGTGCCAGCAGTTTATTTCGGGGCTCTAATTCACCCCTCCACTTT.

This clonotype was detected many times. This rearrangement joins TRBV5-1 to TRBJ1-4, with 8 nucleotides matching TRBD1. V was pared by 4 bases and J by 1 base, with 3 bases of the junction left unmatched. This CDR3 contains 15 residues. CDR1 and CDR2 (germline): SGHRS, YFSETQ. As DNA, the CDR3 is TGCGCCAGCAGCAGCACAGGGGGAACTAATGAAAAACTGTTTTTT. Translating gives CASSSTGGTNEKLFF.

The chain recombines TRBV6-2 or TRBV6-3 with TRBJ1-6; no reliable D call. Trimming took off 7 bases at V and 11 bases at J, with 15 bases between the two ends. Germline loops: CDR1 MNHEY, CDR2 SVGEGT. The CDR3 covers 13 residues. CDR3: CASTPNPNTPLHF. The CDR3 DNA reads as TGTGCCAGCACCCCTAATCCCAATACACCCCTCCACTTT.

This clonotype was detected ten times or more. J is TRBJ1-4 and V is TRBV3-1; D remains unclear. This CDR3 spans 14 amino acids. CDR1 is LGHDT and CDR2 is YNNKEL in the germline V gene (reference sequence). V shed 1 base and J shed 15 bases, with 18 bases lying between them. The CDR3 DNA is TGTGCCAGCAGCCAAGGGACGACGGAGCGGTCGGTGTTTTTT. Protein: CASSQGTTERSVFF.

At least ten counts were recorded for this clonotype. V gene TRBV24-1 combines with J gene TRBJ2-1, with 7 bases aligning to TRBD1. Looked up from germline, CDR1 is KGHDR and CDR2 is SFDVKD. With 5 bases clipped from V and 0 bases from J, the junction kept 3 bases outside the gene matches. The CDR3 is 15 residues long. The CDR3 loop is CATSGGQSSYNEQFF. For the CDR3, the DNA is TGTGCCACCAGTGGGGGACAGAGCTCCTACAATGAGCAGTTCTTC.